The 31 T cell receptor beta chains in this list originate from one sample, sequenced in a study of T cells in women clearing cervical HPV infection. Profiled with immunoSEQ multiplex PCR; TCRdb holds only in-frame clones, not every one. The sample totals roughly 30,000 clones. Source material: blood buffy coat. The receptors here all came from a woman between 18 and 70 years old with a cervical HPV16 infection that either progressed to CIN3+ or cleared (not recorded which).

For this clone: The read ends 3 residues before the CDR3 terminus; that terminus is restored from the germline J gene. The chain combines TRBV27 with TRBJ2-3, with TRBD2 matching 11 bases. The CDR3 has 15 amino acids. Germline assignment: CDR1 MNHEY and CDR2 SMNVEV (reference sequence). V was pared by 5 bases and J by 1 base, with 2 bases of the junction left unmatched. The part of the CDR3 DNA that was read is TGTGCCAGCAGTCCGGGACTAGCGGGCACAGATACG. Its translation: CASSPGLAGTDT. From start to end, the CDR3 is CASSPGLAGTDTQYF.

Remarks on this clone: The read is 3 residues too short to cover the CDR3 end, so that end is filled in from the germline J gene. The chain couples TRBV2 to TRBJ2-5, with 8 positions matching TRBD2. The germline V gene encodes CDR1 SNHLY and CDR2 FYNNEI. After removal of 4 bases from V and 4 bases from J, the junction contained 5 bases not matched to a gene. This CDR3 is built from 14 residues. Partial CDR3 DNA: TGTGCCAGCAGTGGAAGGCTAGCGGGAGAGACC. This gives the protein CASSGRLAGET. The whole CDR3 region reads CASSGRLAGETQYF.

As to this clone: Other nucleotide sequences in the sample specify the same CDR3. The CDR3 sequence: CASSFLEPSTDTYTF. Partial CDR3 DNA: TGTGCCAGCAGTTTCCTCGAACCCAGCACAGATACC. The genes are TRBV28 and TRBJ1-2; D not certain. The sequence runs out 3 residues before the end of the CDR3; the remainder is reconstructed from the germline J gene. This CDR3 contains 15 residues. Germline CDR1 MDHEN, CDR2 SYDVKM.

Points on this clone: The read terminates 3 residues before the CDR3 end, so the remaining end is supplied by the germline J gene. The J gene is TRBJ2-2, the V gene TRBV20-1, with a weak D call TRBD1 (7 bases). Germline CDR1 is DFQATT and CDR2 is SNEGSKA (reference sequence). The V end lost 6 bases, the J end lost 4 bases, and 18 bases lay between the germline ends. This CDR3 is 15 amino acids long. Partial CDR3 DNA: TGCAGTGCCCCCCCCCAGGGGGGCCGCACCGGGGAG. As protein: CSAPPQGGRTGE. The complete CDR3 protein is CSAPPQGGRTGELFF.

With respect to this clone: Coverage ceases 3 residues before the CDR3 finishes, and the germline J gene fills in the end. V is TRBV6-2 or TRBV6-3 and J is TRBJ2-5; 10 nucleotides line up with TRBD2. The length of the CDR3 is 17 residues. Germline values: CDR1 MNHEY, CDR2 SVGEGT. The trim removed 3 bases at V and 7 bases at J, leaving 14 bases unmatched. CDR3 residues: CASSYHNAAGGHRTQYF. Incomplete CDR3 DNA: TGTGCCAGCAGTTATCACAATGCAGCGGGGGGGCACAGGACC.

Regarding this clone: The read ends 3 residues early relative to the CDR3; the germline J gene fills the gap. This sequence joins TRBV19 and TRBJ1-1, with TRBD1 matching 7 bases. This CDR3 comprises 14 residues. The germline V gene has CDR1 LNHDA and CDR2 SQIVND (reference sequence). This CDR3 is CASSIAGGEYEAFF. The covered CDR3 bases are TGTGCCAGTAGTATTGCAGGGGGAGAATACGAG.

Concerning this clone itself: The germline gene is not matched at one end of the junction; a read error may be the cause. Incomplete CDR3 DNA: TGCGCCAGCAGCCAGGGACAGGGGGCGTATTTGAACACTGAA. Amino acid sequence: CASSQGQGAYLNTE. The CDR3 in its entirety is CASSQGQGAYLNTEAFF. The chain joins TRBV4-2 to TRBJ1-1, with 12 bases matching TRBD1. The read is 3 residues too short to cover the CDR3 end, so that end is filled in from the germline J gene. The CDR3 is 17 residues long. CDR1 is LGHNA, CDR2 YNFKEQ, per germline.

In the case of this clone: The observed sequence ends 3 residues before the CDR3 terminus, with the missing tail filled in from the germline J gene. The gene calls are TRBV3-1 (or the pseudogene TRBV3-2) and TRBJ2-5, with 9 positions matching TRBD2. CDR3 length: 13 residues. CDR1 is LGHDT, CDR2 YNNKEL, per germline (reference sequence). V lost 4 bases to trimming and J lost 5 bases; unmatched junction nucleotides: 2. The CDR3 sequence is CASSRAGGETQYF. The part of the CDR3 DNA that was read is TGTGCCAGCAGCCGGGCGGGGGGGGAGACC.

In the case of this clone: The observed sequence ends 3 residues before the CDR3 terminus, with the missing tail filled in from the germline J gene. V and J are TRBV18 and TRBJ1-1, with 8 positions matching TRBD1. Germline-derived CDR1 and CDR2 are KGHSH and LQKENI. This CDR3 is 16 amino acids long. The V gene end was trimmed by 3 bases and the J gene end by 3 bases; junction bases not matched to a gene: 9. The CDR3 loop is CASSPRTGRGDTEAFF. The covered CDR3 bases are TGTGCCAGCTCACCTCGGACAGGGAGAGGTGACACTGAA.

A note on this clone: The read comes to an end 3 residues before the CDR3 does, leaving the germline J gene to fill in the end. This chain uses TRBV20-1 with TRBJ2-1, with 10 bases matching TRBD1. Trimming took 5 bases from V and 2 from J; bases not matched to a gene: 9. CDR1 is DFQATT and CDR2 is SNEGSKA in the germline V gene (reference sequence). The CDR3 length is 16 residues. Incomplete CDR3 DNA: TGCAGTGCTGGGGGGACAGGGGACGGCGCCTACAATGAG. Protein: CSAGGTGDGAYNE. The complete CDR3 sequence is CSAGGTGDGAYNEQFF.

As for this clone: The read ends 3 residues shy of where the CDR3 ends; the end is completed using the germline J gene. The chain couples TRBV20-1 to TRBJ2-7, with 9 bases that match TRBD2. The CDR3 covers 14 residues. The ends lost 1 base at V and 1 base at J; junction bases unmatched: 2. Per the germline V gene, CDR1 is DFQATT and CDR2 is SNEGSKA (reference sequence). CDR3 protein: CSARALAGSYEQYF. The sequenced part of the CDR3 DNA is TGCAGTGCTAGAGCTCTAGCGGGGTCCTACGAG.

A word on this clone: Read data end 3 residues before the CDR3 end; the end is taken from the germline J gene. The gene calls are TRBV7-9 and TRBJ2-3, with 8 bases identical to TRBD1. Germline values: CDR1 SEHNR, CDR2 FQNEAQ (reference sequence). The junction had 6 bases not matched to a gene; V was cut back by 5 bases and J by 2 bases. This CDR3 has 15 residues. CDR3 sequence reads: CASSTDRAFTDTQYF. CDR3 bases read: TGTGCCAGCAGCACGGACAGGGCTTTCACAGATACG. The full variable domain, rest sourced from reference TRBV7-9 and TRBJ2-3, is DTGVSQNPRHKITKRGQNVTFRCDPISEHNRLYWYRQTLGQGPEFLTYFQNEAQLEKSRLLSDRFSAERPKGSFSTLEIQRTEQGDSAMYLCASSTDRAFTDTQYFGPGTRLTVL.

As for this clone: The read terminates 3 residues before the CDR3 end, so the remaining end is supplied by the germline J gene. J is TRBJ2-7 and V is TRBV6-1; a weak D match, TRBD2 (6 bases). CDR3 length: 15 residues. Germline V gene sequence: CDR1 MNHNS, CDR2 SASEGT. The V and J ends lost 3 bases and 3 bases respectively, with 15 bases between them. This CDR3 is CASSDADYSNYEQYF. Partial CDR3 DNA: TGTGCCAGCAGTGATGCGGACTATTCGAACTACGAG.

With regard to this clone: The CDR3 end lies 3 residues beyond the end of the read and is filled in from the germline J gene. The chain carries TRBV18 and TRBJ1-1; the match to TRBD1 covers 8 bases. Germline CDR1 is KGHSH and CDR2 is LQKENI. The CDR3 spans 16 residues. V dropped 1 base and J dropped 1; count of bases not matched to a gene: 5. CDR3 bases read: TGTGCCAGCTCACCACGACAGGGGAAGACGAACACTGAA. Protein: CASSPRQGKTNTE. The entire CDR3 protein is CASSPRQGKTNTEAFF.

A note on this clone: Sequencing ends 3 residues short of the CDR3 end; the germline J gene provides the rest. The gene calls are TRBV30 and TRBJ2-3; a possible D gene is TRBD1 (6 bases). The germline V gene has CDR1 GTSNPN and CDR2 SVGIG (reference sequence). The CDR3 runs 13 residues. The sequenced part of the CDR3 DNA is TGTGCCTGGCTCGGACAGAAGCAAGAGACG. It translates to CAWLGQKQET. Given in full, the CDR3 is CAWLGQKQETQYF.

Points on this clone: The germline gene is not matched at one end of the junction; a read error may be the cause. The observed sequence ends 3 residues before the CDR3 terminus, with the missing tail filled in from the germline J gene. The chain couples TRBV20-1 to TRBJ2-3; possible D gene TRBD2, 6 bases. Germline V lookup: CDR1 DFQATT, CDR2 SNEGSKA (reference sequence). The CDR3 sequence is 13 residues long. The CDR3 reads CSAGDFGGETQYF. The part of the CDR3 DNA that was read is TGCAGTGCTGGAGACTTCGGGGGAGAGACG.

In the case of this clone: Read coverage stops 3 residues before the CDR3 terminus; the germline J gene supplies the remainder. The chain employs TRBV7-3 and TRBJ2-7; no reliable D call. V gave up 2 bases and J gave up 5 bases, with 13 bases separating them. The CDR3 contains 14 residues. Germline V gene data show CDR1 as SGHTA and CDR2 as FQGTGA. The CDR3 reads CASSLHPVSDEQYF. CDR3 bases read: TGTGCCAGCAGCTTACATCCAGTTTCCGACGAG.

Of note for this clone: The CDR3 is cut off 3 residues early in the read; its end comes from the germline J gene. The chain uses TRBV7-9 and TRBJ1-6; D might be TRBD1 (6 bases). Looked up from germline, CDR1 is SEHNR and CDR2 is FQNEAQ (reference sequence). The V end was cut by 5 bases, the J end by 10 bases, with 18 bases between. CDR3 length equals 15 residues. This CDR3 is CASSPGWTAGSPLHF. Incomplete CDR3 DNA: TGTGCCAGCAGCCCCGGTTGGACAGCGGGGTCACCC.

With regard to this clone: The missing CDR3 end, 3 residues past where the read stops, is filled in from the germline J gene. V gene TRBV7-3 combines with J gene TRBJ1-2; D gene unclear. The CDR3 runs to 14 residues. Germline values: CDR1 SGHTA, CDR2 FQGTGA. Here the CDR3 reads CASSLTQATDTYTF. The CDR3 bases that were read are TGTGCCAGCAGCTTAACGCAGGCCACAGATACC.

Points on this clone: The read falls 3 residues short of the CDR3 end, and the missing part is taken from the germline J gene. The V call is TRBV5-1, the J call TRBJ1-4, with 7 bases aligning to TRBD1. The CDR3 loop spans 15 amino acids. The germline gives CDR1 SGHRS, CDR2 YFSETQ. The CDR3 bases that were read are TGCGCCAGCAGCTTACAGGGGATGGATAATTCACCA. Its protein product is CASSLQGMDNSP. The full CDR3 sequence reads CASSLQGMDNSPLFF. Full variable domain (outside the CDR3, taken from reference TRBV5-1 and TRBJ1-4): KAGVTQTPRYLIKTRGQQVTLSCSPISGHRSVSWYQQTPGQGLQFLFEYFSETQRNKGNFPGRFSGRQFSNSRSEMNVSTLELGDSALYLCASSLQGMDNSPLFFGSGTQLSVL.

According to its frequency, this clone is medium-sized (0.01 to 0.1%). The DNA ends 3 residues before the CDR3 does, and the rest of the CDR3 is filled in from the germline J gene. This rearrangement joins TRBV15 to TRBJ2-1; TRBD1 aligns across 8 bases. V was clipped by 0 bases and J by 5 bases; unmatched bases: 6. The V gene's germline CDR1 is LNHNV and CDR2 YYDKDF (reference sequence). The CDR3 is made up of 16 amino acids. CDR3 in amino acids: CATSRDPGTGNNEQFF. The covered CDR3 bases are TGTGCCACCAGCAGAGATCCCGGGACAGGCAACAATGAG.

For this clone: The read ends 3 residues before the CDR3 terminus; that terminus is restored from the germline J gene. V and J are TRBV5-1 and TRBJ2-7, with 7 positions matching TRBD2. CDR3 length: 14 residues. Germline CDR1 SGHRS, CDR2 YFSETQ. V was clipped by 4 bases and J by 4 bases; unmatched bases: 8. CDR3 DNA, as far as it was read: TGCGCCAGCAGCCAAACTAGCGCAATTTACGAG. Translation gives CASSQTSAIYE. The whole CDR3 protein reads CASSQTSAIYEQYF.

This clone ranks as medium-sized (0.01 to 0.1%) in terms of frequency. Coverage ceases 3 residues before the CDR3 finishes, and the germline J gene fills in the end. The chain joins TRBV18 to TRBJ2-1; 8 nucleotides align to TRBD2. Germline CDR1 KGHSH, CDR2 LQKENI. The J segment lost 3 bases and the V segment lost 2 bases, leaving 15 bases of the junction unmatched. The CDR3 runs to 19 residues. CDR3 bases read: TGTGCCAGCTCACCAGGGGACGATATATCGGGGGGGGGCTACAATGAG. Translating gives CASSPGDDISGGGYNE. The whole CDR3 region reads CASSPGDDISGGGYNEQFF.

A note on this clone: The read gets to within 3 residues of the CDR3 end, and the germline J gene fills in the rest. The V and J genes are TRBV30 and TRBJ2-7, with D maybe TRBD2 (5 bases). Between the trimmed V and J ends, which lost 2 bases and 1 base, there was a span of 18 bases. Per the germline V gene, CDR1 is GTSNPN and CDR2 is SVGIG (reference sequence). The CDR3 is 16 residues long. CDR3 DNA (partial): TGTGCCTGGAGTCCCCGCGGGCCAGTGGAATCCTACGAG. It yields the protein CAWSPRGPVESYE. The complete CDR3 sequence is CAWSPRGPVESYEQYF.

Comment on this clone: The read falls 3 residues short of the CDR3 end, and the missing part is taken from the germline J gene. V usage is TRBV7-6 and J usage is TRBJ2-1, with 9 bases that match TRBD2. The V segment lost 0 bases and the J segment 3 bases; nucleotides outside the gene matches: 6. The CDR3 runs 17 residues. Per germline, CDR1 SGHVS and CDR2 FNYEAQ. Partial CDR3 DNA: TGTGCCAGCAGCTTAGCGTTGGGCGGGAGGGTCTACAATGAG. Its protein is CASSLALGGRVYNE. The whole CDR3 is CASSLALGGRVYNEQFF.

As for this clone: The sequenced fragment ends 3 residues before the CDR3 boundary, so the rest is inferred from the germline J gene. V and J are TRBV29-1 and TRBJ2-7; 7 bases match TRBD2. V lost 7 bases and J lost 5; bases outside the gene matches: 14. The germline CDR1 and CDR2 sequences are SQVTM and ANQGSEA. The CDR3 is 14 amino acids. CDR3 bases read: TGCAGCGCTGTTGGGGGGGGTGTCGGAGACGAG. The encoded protein is CSAVGGGVGDE. The full-length CDR3 reads as CSAVGGGVGDEQYF.

Regarding this clone: At one of its ends the junction is not consistent with the germline gene, which may arise from a read error. The sequence runs out 3 residues before the end of the CDR3; the remainder is reconstructed from the germline J gene. This CDR3 is also generated by other DNA sequences in the sample. The chain couples TRBV11-2 to TRBJ1-2, with D possibly matching TRBD1 (6 bases). Per the germline V gene, CDR1 is SGHAT and CDR2 is FQNNGV. The CDR3 length is 15 residues. CDR3 amino acids: CASSFNQGSNYGYTF. The DNA read from the CDR3 is TGTGCCAGCAGCTTTAACCAGGGGTCTAACTATGGA.

About this clone: The read ends 3 residues early relative to the CDR3; the germline J gene fills the gap. The chain employs TRBV18 and TRBJ2-5, with D perhaps TRBD2 (5 bases). Between the trimmed V and J ends, which lost 6 bases and 4 bases, there was a span of 12 bases. Germline values: CDR1 KGHSH, CDR2 LQKENI. This CDR3 spans 13 amino acids. The CDR3 region is CASSLGVPETQYF. The covered CDR3 bases are TGTGCCAGCTCTCTCGGGGTCCCAGAGACC.

Concerning this clone: The read is 3 residues too short to cover the CDR3 end, so that end is filled in from the germline J gene. The V gene is TRBV20-1, the J gene TRBJ2-2; D gene ambiguous. V lost 3 bases to trimming and J lost 4 bases, with 12 bases between them. This CDR3 contains 14 residues. Germline CDR1 DFQATT, CDR2 SNEGSKA (reference sequence). The covered CDR3 bases are TGCAGTGCTAGGTGGAGCGATTCCACCGGGGAG. It encodes CSARWSDSTGE. The full CDR3 reads CSARWSDSTGELFF.

Comment on this clone: The read terminates 3 residues before the CDR3 end, so the remaining end is supplied by the germline J gene. The rearrangement joins TRBV6-1 to TRBJ1-4; 7 nucleotides match TRBD1. Germline CDR1 reads MNHNS; CDR2 reads SASEGT. CDR3 length equals 15 residues. CDR3 sequence reads: CASSGDRAGANVLFF. CDR3 DNA, as far as it was read: TGTGCCAGCAGTGGAGACAGGGCTGGGGCCAACGTA.

Turning to this clone: Read coverage stops 3 residues before the CDR3 terminus; the germline J gene supplies the remainder. The chain links TRBV6-2 or TRBV6-3 to TRBJ2-3; 12 bases agree with TRBD2. The length of the CDR3 is 16 residues. Looked up from germline, CDR1 is MNHEY and CDR2 is SVGEGT. CDR3 loop: CASSPLAGGEQETQYF. CDR3 DNA (partial): TGTGCCAGCAGTCCTCTAGCGGGAGGGGAGCAAGAGACG.